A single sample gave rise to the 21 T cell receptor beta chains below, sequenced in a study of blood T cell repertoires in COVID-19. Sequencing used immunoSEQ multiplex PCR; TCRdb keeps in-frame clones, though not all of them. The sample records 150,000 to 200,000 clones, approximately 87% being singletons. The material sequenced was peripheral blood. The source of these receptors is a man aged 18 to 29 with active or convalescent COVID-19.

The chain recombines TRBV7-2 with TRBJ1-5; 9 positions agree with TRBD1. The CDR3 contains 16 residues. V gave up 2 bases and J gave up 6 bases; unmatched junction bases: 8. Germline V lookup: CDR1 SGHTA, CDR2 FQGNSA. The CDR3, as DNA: TGTGCCAGCAGCTTACCCGGGACAGGGTTCAGTCAGCCCCAGCATTTT. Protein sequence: CASSLPGTGFSQPQHF.

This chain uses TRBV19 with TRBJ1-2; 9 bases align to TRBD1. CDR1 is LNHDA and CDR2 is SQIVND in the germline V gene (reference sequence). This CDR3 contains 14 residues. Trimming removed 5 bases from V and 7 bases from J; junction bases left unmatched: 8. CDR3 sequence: CASSPRDRVIGYTF. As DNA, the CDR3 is TGTGCCAGTAGTCCCCGGGACAGGGTTATTGGCTACACCTTC.

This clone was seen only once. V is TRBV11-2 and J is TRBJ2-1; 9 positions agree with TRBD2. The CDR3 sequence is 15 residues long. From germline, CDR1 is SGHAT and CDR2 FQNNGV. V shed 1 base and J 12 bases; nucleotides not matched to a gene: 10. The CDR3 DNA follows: TGTGCCAGCAGCTTAGGGGTAAGCGGGAGGCTACGGCAGTTCTTC. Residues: CASSLGVSGRLRQFF.

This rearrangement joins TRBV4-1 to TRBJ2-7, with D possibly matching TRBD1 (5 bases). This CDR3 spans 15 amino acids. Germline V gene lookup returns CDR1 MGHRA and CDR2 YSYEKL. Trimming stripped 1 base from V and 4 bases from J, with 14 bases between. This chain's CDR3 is CASSQAGQGRYEQYF. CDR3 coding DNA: TGCGCCAGCAGCCAAGCCGGGCAGGGCAGGTACGAGCAGTACTTC.

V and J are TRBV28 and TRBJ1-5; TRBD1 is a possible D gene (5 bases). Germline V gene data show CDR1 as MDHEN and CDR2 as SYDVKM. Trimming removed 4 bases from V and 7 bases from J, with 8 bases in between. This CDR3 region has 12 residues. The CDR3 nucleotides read TGTGCCAGCAGTTCCTCAGGGCAGCCCCAGCATTTT. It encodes CASSSSGQPQHF.

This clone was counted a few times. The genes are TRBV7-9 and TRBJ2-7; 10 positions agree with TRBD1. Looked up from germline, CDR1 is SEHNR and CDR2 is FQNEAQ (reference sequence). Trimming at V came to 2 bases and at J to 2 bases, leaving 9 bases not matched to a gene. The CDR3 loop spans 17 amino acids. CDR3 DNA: TGTGCCAGCAGCTTACATAGCGGGACAGGGGTCCCCTACGAGCAGTACTTC. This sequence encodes CASSLHSGTGVPYEQYF.

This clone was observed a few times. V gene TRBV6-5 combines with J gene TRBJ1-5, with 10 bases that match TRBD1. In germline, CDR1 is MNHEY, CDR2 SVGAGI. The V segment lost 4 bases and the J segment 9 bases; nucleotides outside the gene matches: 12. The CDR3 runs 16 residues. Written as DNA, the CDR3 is TGTGCCAGCAGTTCTCGACGCCGGGACAGGGGAATGCCCCAGCATTTT. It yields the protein CASSSRRRDRGMPQHF.

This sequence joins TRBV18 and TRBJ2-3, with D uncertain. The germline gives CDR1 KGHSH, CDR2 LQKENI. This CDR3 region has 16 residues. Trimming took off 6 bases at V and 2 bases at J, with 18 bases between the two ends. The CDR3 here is CASSPDSAYATDTQYF. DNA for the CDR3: TGTGCCAGCTCGCCCGACTCCGCCTACGCCACAGATACGCAGTATTTT.

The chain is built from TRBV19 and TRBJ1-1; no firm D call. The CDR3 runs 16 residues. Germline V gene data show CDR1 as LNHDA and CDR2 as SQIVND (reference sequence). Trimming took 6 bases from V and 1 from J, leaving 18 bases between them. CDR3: CASRGLRNLANTEAFF. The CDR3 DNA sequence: TGTGCCAGTAGGGGCTTAAGGAATCTGGCGAACACTGAAGCTTTCTTT. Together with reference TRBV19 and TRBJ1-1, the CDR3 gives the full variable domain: DGGITQSPKYLFRKEGQNVTLSCEQNLNHDAMYWYRQDPGQGLRLIYYSQIVNDFQKGDIAEGYSVSREKKESFPLTVTSAQKNPTAFYLCASRGLRNLANTEAFFGQGTRLTVV.

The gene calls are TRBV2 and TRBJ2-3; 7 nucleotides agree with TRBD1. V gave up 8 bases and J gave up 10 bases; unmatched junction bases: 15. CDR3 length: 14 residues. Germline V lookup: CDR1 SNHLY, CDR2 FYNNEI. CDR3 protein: CASSGETGLKAQYF. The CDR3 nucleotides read TGTGCCAGCTCCGGAGAGACAGGGTTGAAGGCGCAGTATTTT.

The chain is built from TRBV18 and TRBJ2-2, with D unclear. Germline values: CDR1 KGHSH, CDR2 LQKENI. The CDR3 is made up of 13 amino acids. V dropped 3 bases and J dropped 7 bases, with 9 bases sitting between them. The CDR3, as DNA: TGTGCCAGCTCACCGCGACTCCACGGGGAGCTGTTTTTT. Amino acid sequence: CASSPRLHGELFF.

The CDR3 region has the DNA TGTGCCAGCAGTCGAACGGGACAGGGGAGCGACGGCTACACCTTC. Translation gives CASSRTGQGSDGYTF. The chain couples TRBV6-5 to TRBJ1-2, with 10 bases lining up with TRBD1. Unmatched junction bases numbered 11, after V lost 5 bases and J lost 8 bases. This CDR3 has 15 residues. Germline CDR1 and CDR2: MNHEY and SVGAGI.

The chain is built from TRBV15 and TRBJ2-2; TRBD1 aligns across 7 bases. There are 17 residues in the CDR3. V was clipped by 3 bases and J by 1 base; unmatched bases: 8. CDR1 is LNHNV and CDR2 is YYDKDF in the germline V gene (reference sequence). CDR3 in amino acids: CATSSPTGTVNTGELFF. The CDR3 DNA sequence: TGTGCCACCAGCAGTCCCACCGGGACAGTGAACACCGGGGAGCTGTTTTTT.

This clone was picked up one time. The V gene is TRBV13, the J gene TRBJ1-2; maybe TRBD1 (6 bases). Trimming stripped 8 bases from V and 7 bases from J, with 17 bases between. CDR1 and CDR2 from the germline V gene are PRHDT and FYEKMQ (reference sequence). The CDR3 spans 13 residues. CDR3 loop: CASFDRSMVGYTF. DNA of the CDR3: TGTGCCAGCTTTGACAGGTCTATGGTTGGCTACACCTTC.

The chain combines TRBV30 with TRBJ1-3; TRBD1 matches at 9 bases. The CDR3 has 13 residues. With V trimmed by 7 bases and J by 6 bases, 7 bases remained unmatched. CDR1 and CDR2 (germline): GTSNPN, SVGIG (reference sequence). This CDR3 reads CASATGGKNTIYF. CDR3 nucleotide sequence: TGTGCCTCTGCGACAGGGGGTAAAAACACCATATATTTT.

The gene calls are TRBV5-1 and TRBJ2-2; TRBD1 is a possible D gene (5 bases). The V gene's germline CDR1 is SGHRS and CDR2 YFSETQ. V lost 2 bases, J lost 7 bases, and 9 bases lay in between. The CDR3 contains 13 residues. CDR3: CASSFAGYGELFF. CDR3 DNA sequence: TGCGCCAGCAGCTTCGCAGGGTACGGGGAGCTGTTTTTT.

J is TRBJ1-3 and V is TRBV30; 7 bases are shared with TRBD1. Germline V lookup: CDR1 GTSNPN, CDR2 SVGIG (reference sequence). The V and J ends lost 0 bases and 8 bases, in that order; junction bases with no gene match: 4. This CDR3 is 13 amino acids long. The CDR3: CAWSVSTGDTIYF. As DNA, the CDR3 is TGTGCCTGGAGTGTATCCACAGGGGACACCATATATTTT.

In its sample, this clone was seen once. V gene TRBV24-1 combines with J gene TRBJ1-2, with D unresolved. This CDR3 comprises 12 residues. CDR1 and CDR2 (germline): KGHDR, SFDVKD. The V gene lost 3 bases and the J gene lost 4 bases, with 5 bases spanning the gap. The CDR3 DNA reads TGTGCCACCAGTGATAACAGCTATGGCTACACCTTC. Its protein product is CATSDNSYGYTF.

Here the CDR3 DNA reads TGTGCCAGCAGTTTTTTTCCGGGCGAGCAGTACGTC. Translation gives CASSFFPGEQYV. The V and J genes are TRBV12-3 or TRBV12-4 and TRBJ2-7, with D unresolved. V was trimmed by 3 bases and J by 6 bases, leaving 9 bases between them. This CDR3 has 12 residues.

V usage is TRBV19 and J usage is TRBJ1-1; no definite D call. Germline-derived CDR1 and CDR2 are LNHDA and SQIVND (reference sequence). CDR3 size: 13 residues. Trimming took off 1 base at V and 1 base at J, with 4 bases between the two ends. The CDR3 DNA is TGTGCCAGTAGTATAGGGCCGAACACTGAAGCTTTCTTT. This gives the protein CASSIGPNTEAFF.

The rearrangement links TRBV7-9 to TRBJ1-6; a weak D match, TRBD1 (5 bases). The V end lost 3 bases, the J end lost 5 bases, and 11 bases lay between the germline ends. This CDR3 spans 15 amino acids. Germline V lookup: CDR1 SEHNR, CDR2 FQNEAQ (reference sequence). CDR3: CASSFRQLDNSPLHF. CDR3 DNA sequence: TGTGCCAGCAGCTTCCGACAGCTTGATAATTCACCCCTCCACTTT. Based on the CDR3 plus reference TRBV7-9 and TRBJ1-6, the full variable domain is DTGVSQNPRHKITKRGQNVTFRCDPISEHNRLYWYRQTLGQGPEFLTYFQNEAQLEKSRLLSDRFSAERPKGSFSTLEIQRTEQGDSAMYLCASSFRQLDNSPLHFGNGTRLTVT.